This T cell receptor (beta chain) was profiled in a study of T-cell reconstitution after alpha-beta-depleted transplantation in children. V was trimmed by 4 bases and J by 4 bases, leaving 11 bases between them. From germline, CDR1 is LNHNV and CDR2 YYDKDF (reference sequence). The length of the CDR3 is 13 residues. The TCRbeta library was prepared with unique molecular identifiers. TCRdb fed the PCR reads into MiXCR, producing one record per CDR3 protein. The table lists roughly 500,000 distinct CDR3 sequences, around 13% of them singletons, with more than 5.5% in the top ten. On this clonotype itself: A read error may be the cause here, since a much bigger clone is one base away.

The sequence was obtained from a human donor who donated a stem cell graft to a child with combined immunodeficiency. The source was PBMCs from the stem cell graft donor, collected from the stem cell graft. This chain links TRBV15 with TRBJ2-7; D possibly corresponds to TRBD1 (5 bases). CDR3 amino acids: CATSIGQGYEQYF. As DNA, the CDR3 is TGTGCCACCAGCATCGGCCAGGGATACGAGCAGTACTTC.